The source of this T cell receptor (beta chain) is a study of blood T cell repertoires in COVID-19. Here immunoSEQ multiplex PCR was the method, and the copy in TCRdb shows in-frame clones only, minus some. The sample yields 180,000 or so clones, 86% seen once. The germline V gene encodes CDR1 SQVTM and CDR2 ANQGSEA. Trimming removed 6 bases at V and 12 bases at J, with 15 bases between. The CDR3 consists of 11 residues. This TCR was recovered from a middle-aged man with acute COVID-19. The sample consisted of PBMCs or T cells enriched from blood (not recorded which). The rearrangement uses TRBV29-1 and TRBJ2-1; TRBD2 is a possible D gene (6 bases). This CDR3 reads CSVAGTAGQFF. CDR3 nucleotides: TGCAGCGTCGCTGGGACTGCCGGGCAGTTCTTC.